This T cell receptor (beta chain) was obtained from a study of T cells in tumors after PD-1 blockade (dated by TCRdb to the late 2010s). Regarding the research as a whole: Patients with prior checkpoint blockade, systemic immunosuppressant use, or recent radiotherapy or other anti-cancer therapy within 4 weeks were excluded. Paired single-cell RNA and TCR sequencing was performed on site-matched tumors from BCC or SCC patients before and after anti-PD-1 therapy. An average of around 120,000 TCR templates (range about 21,000-257,772) and about 38,000 unique clonotypes was obtained for peripheral blood samples. While on anti-PD-1 treatment, some of the patients also continued taking daily vismodegib 150 mg. Clinical response was assessed using RECIST version 1.1. Patients were treated with either pembrolizumab 200 mg every 3 weeks or cemiplimab 350 mg every 2 weeks. To compare clonotypes in blood versus tumor, bulk TCR sequencing was run on under eleven peripheral blood samples drawn from 5 patients. The research as a whole found: Approximately 41% of the TCR clonotypes from tumors also showed up in blood, and some novel exhausted tumor clones were present in pre-treatment blood, which suggests peripheral recruitment. The source of novel T cell clones was not identified and could include lymphoid organs or rare unexpanded clones within the tumor or its periphery.

Sample time point, as interpreted from the label and publication: after anti-PD-1 therapy. For bulk TCRbeta sequencing, genomic DNA was extracted from tumor biopsies or peripheral blood, and input amounts ranged from roughly 550 ng to 6,004 ng. Every patient had histologically proven advanced or metastatic basal or squamous cell carcinoma and was a poor candidate for surgical resection. Of the 11 patients in the basal cell carcinoma cohort, roughly 8 underwent bulk tumor TCR sequencing. The immunoSEQ platform was used for deep TCRbeta sequencing. The study's own analysis went as follows. Only productive rearrangements were exported from the immunoSEQ Analyzer for downstream analysis. T cell phenotypes were assigned to bulk TCRbeta clonotypes by matching the clonotypes to single-cell RNA+TCR-seq clones that had the same TCRbeta sequence. Clone enrichment in tumor was computed as tumor frequency divided by PBMC frequency from bulk TCR sequencing. GLIPH was used to group TCRs into specificity groups, clusters of distinct TCRs likely recognizing common antigens via shared CDR3 motifs. TCRdb carries this immuneACCESS record with in-frame sequences only. Its versions omit some clonotypes, under half of them owing to an unresolved V gene in the studies checked, with the rest unexplained. V and J calls and clone size come straight from that table; D and trimming were deduced from the DNA. For this sample there are roughly 14,000 clones; about four fifths appear just once. The ten most abundant clones make up 22% of the sample.

From a lookup of the germline V gene (reference sequence), CDR1 and CDR2 are SGHNT and YYREEE. The junction shows trimming of 6 bases on V and 5 bases on J, plus 14 bases between the germline ends. Counted from cysteine to phenylalanine, this CDR3 has 13 amino acids. Only the CDR3 region is kept as DNA, spanning 39 bases read in frame from base 1. Points on this clone: Its recognized antigen is unknown. No base-level quality is on record; no much larger clone is a single base apart.

The chain is encoded by TRBV5-4 joined to TRBJ2-5; a tentative D call is TRBD2 (7 bases match). The sequencing used PBMCs, collected after anti-PD-1 treatment. The source of this sequence is a human donor with basal cell carcinoma. The DNA reads TGTGCCAGCAAAGGGGGGGGGCAGGAGACCCAGTACTTC. This is translated as CASKGGGQETQYF.